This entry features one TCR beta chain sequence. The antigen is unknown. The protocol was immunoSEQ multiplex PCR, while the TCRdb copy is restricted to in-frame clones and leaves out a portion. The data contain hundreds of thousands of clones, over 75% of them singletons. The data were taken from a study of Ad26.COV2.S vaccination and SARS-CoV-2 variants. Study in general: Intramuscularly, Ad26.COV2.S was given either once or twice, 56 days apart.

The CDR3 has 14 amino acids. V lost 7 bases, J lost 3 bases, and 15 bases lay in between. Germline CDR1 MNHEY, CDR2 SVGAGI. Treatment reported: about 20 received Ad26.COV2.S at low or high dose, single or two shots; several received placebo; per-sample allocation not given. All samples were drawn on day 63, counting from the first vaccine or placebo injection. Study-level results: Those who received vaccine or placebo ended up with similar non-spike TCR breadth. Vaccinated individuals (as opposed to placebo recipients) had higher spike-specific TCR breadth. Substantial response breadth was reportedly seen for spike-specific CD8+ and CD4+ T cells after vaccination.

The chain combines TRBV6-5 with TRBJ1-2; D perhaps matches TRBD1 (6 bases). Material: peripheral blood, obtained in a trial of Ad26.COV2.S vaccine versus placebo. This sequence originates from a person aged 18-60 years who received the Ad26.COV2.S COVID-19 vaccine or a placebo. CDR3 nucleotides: TGTGCCAGCACCAAGGGGGGCCTGGACTATGGCTACACCTTC. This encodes CASTKGGLDYGYTF.